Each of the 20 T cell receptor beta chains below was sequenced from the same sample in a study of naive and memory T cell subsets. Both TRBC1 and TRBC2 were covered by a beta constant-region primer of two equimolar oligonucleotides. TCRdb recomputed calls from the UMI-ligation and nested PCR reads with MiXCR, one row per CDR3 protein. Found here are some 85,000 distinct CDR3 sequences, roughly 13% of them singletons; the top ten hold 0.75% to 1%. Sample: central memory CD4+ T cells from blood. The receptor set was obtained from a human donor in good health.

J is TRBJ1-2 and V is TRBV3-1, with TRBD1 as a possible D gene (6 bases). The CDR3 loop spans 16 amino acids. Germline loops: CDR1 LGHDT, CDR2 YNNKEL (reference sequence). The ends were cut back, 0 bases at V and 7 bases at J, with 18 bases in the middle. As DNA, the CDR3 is TGTGCCAGCAGCCAAGATCTGGGGGCGGGCCCGAGTGGCTACACCTTC. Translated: CASSQDLGAGPSGYTF.

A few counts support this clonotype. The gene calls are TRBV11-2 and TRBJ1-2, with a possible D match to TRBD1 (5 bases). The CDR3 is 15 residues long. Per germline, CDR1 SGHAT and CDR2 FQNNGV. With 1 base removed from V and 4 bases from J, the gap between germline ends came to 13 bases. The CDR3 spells CASSLAGPAGYGYTF. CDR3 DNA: TGTGCCAGCAGCTTAGCGGGGCCGGCGGGCTATGGCTACACCTTC.

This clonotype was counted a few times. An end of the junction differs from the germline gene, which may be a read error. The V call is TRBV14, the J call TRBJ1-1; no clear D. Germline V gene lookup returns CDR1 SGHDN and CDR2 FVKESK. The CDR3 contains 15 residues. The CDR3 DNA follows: TGTGCCAGTCAAGCGTACCGGCCTGAGAACGCTGAAGCTTTCTTT. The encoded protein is CASQAYRPENAEAFF. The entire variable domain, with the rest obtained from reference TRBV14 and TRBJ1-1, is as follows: EAGVTQFPSHSVIEKGQTVTLRCDPISGHDNLYWYRRVMGKEIKFLLHFVKESKQDESGMPNNRFLAERTGGTYSTLKVQPAELEDSGVYFCASQAYRPENAEAFFGQGTRLTVV.

The DNA of the CDR3 is TGCAGCGCATATAACAGGGGCTTCTACAATGAGCAGTTCTTC. Translated, it gives CSAYNRGFYNEQFF. The V and J genes are TRBV29-1 and TRBJ2-1; 7 nucleotides align to TRBD1. V dropped 7 bases and J dropped 3; count of bases not matched to a gene: 9. The CDR3 is made up of 14 amino acids. Germline V gives CDR1 SQVTM, CDR2 ANQGSEA.

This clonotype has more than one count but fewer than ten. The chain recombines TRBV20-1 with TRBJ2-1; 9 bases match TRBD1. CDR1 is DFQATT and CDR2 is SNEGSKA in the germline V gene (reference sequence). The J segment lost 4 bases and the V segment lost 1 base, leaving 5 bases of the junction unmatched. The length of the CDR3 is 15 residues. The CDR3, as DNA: TGCAGTGCTAGAGTAACCGGGACAGGGTACAATGAGCAGTTCTTC. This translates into CSARVTGTGYNEQFF.

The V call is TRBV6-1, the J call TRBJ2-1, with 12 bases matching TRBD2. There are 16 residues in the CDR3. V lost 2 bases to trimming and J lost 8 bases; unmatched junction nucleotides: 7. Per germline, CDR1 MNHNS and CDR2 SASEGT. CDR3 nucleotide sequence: TGTGCCAGCAGTGAATCCTACGGGACTAGCGGGTATGAGCAGTTCTTC. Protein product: CASSESYGTSGYEQFF.

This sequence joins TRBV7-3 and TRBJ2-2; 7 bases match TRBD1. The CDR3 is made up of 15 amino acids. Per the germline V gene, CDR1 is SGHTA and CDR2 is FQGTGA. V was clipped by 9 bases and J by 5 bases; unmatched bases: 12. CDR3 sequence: CASRGGPWGTGELFF. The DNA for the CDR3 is TGTGCCAGTCGAGGGGGCCCTTGGGGAACCGGGGAGCTGTTTTTT. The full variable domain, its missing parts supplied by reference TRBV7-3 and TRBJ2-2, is GAGVSQTPSNKVTEKGKYVELRCDPISGHTALYWYRQSLGQGPEFLIYFQGTGAADDSGLPNDRFFAVRPEGSVSTLKIQRTERGDSAVYLCASRGGPWGTGELFFGEGSRLTVL.

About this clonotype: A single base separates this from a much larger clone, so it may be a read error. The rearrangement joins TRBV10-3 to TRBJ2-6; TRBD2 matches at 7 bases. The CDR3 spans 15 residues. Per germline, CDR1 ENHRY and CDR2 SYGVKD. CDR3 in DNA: TGTGCCATCACAGGCGGGAGCTCTGGGGCCAACGCCCTGACTTTC. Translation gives CAITGGSSGANALTF.

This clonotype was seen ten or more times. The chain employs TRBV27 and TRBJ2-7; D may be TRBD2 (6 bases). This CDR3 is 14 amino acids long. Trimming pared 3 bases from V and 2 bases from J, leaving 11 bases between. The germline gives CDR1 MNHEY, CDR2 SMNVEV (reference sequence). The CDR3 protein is CASSFAGGTYEQYF. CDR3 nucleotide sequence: TGTGCCAGCAGTTTCGCGGGCGGGACCTACGAGCAGTACTTC.

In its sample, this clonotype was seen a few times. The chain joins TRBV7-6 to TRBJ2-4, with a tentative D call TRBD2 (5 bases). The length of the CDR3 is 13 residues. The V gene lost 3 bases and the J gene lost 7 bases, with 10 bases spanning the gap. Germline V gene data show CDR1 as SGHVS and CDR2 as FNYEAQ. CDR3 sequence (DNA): TGTGCCAGCAGCTTGATATCGGGGAACATTCAGTACTTC. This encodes CASSLISGNIQYF.

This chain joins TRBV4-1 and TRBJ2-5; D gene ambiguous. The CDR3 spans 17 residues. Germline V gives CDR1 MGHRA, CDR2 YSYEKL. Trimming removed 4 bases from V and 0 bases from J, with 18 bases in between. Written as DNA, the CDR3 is TGCGCCAGCAGCCTTGGCCGGCGTTCCGGTGACCAAGAGACCCAGTACTTC. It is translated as CASSLGRRSGDQETQYF.

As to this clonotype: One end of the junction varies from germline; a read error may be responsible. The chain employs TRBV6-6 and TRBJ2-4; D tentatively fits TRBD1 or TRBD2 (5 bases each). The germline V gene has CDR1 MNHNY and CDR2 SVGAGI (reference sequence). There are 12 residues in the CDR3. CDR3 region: CASSYEGPAGSF. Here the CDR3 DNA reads TGTGCCAGCAGTTACGAGGGACCCGCTGGGAGCTTC.

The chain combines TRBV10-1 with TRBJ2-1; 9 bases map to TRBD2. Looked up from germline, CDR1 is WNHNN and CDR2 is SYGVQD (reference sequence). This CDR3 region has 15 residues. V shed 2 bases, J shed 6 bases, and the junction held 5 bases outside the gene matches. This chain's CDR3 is CASSEGGGAFNEQFF. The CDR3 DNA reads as TGCGCCAGCAGTGAGGGCGGGGGGGCCTTCAATGAGCAGTTCTTC.

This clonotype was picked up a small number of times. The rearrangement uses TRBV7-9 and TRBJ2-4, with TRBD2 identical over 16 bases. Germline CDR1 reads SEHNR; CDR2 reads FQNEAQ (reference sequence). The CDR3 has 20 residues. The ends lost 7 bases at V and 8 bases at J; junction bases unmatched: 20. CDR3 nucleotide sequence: TGTGCCAGCACTGCGACGACCGGGACTAGCGGGAGGGCTCGCGGGTACATTCAGTACTTC. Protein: CASTATTGTSGRARGYIQYF.

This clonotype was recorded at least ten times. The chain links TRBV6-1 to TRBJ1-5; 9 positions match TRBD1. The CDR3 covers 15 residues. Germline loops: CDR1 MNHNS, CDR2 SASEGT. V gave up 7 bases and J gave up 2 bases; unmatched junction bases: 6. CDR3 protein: CASITTGGGNQPQHF. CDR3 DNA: TGTGCCAGCATTACAACAGGGGGCGGCAATCAGCCCCAGCATTTT.

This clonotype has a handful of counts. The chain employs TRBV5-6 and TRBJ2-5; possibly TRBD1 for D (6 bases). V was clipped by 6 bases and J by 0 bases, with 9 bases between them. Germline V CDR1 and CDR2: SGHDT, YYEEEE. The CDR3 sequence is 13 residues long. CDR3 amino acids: CASTHRDQETQYF. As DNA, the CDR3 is TGTGCCAGCACCCACAGGGACCAAGAGACCCAGTACTTC. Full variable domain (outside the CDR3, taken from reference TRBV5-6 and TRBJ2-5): DAGVTQSPTHLIKTRGQQVTLRCSPKSGHDTVSWYQQALGQGPQFIFQYYEEEERQRGNFPDRFSGHQFPNYSSELNVNALLLGDSALYLCASTHRDQETQYFGPGTRLLVL.

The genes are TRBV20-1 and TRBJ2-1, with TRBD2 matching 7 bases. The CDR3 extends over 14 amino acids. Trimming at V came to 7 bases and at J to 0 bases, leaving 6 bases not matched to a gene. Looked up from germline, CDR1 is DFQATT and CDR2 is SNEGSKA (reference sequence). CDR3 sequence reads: CSGRGGFSYNEQFF. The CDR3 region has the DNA TGCAGTGGACGCGGGGGATTCTCCTACAATGAGCAGTTCTTC.

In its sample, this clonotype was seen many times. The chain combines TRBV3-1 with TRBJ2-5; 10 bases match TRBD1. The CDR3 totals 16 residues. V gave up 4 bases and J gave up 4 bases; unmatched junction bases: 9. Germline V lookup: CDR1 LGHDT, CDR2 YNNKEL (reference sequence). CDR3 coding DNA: TGTGCCAGCAGCCCTTCGCGGGGACAGGGGATAGAGACCCAGTACTTC. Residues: CASSPSRGQGIETQYF.

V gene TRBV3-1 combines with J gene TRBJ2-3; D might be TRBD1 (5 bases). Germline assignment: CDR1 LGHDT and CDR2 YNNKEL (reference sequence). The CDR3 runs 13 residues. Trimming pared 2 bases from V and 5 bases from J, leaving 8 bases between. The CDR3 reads CASSQTQGDTQYF. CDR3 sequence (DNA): TGTGCCAGCAGCCAAACCCAGGGAGATACGCAGTATTTT.

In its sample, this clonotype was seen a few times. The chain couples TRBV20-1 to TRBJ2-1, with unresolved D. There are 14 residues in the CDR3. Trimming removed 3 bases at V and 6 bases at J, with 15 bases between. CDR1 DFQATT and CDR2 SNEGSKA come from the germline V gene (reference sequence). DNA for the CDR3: TGCAGTGCTAGCTCGGACGGACGTGGCAATGAGCAGTTCTTC. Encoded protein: CSASSDGRGNEQFF.